This T cell receptor (beta chain) was found in a study of Graves' ophthalmopathy and Graves' hyperthyroidism. RNA transcripts served as template for amplifying TCR beta CDR3 sequences. First-round RT-PCR with HTBI primers preceded a second-round multiplex PCR. TCRdb itself ran the multiplex PCR reads through MiXCR, one entry per CDR3 protein. Here the sample spans about 1.2 million distinct CDR3 sequences, around a third being singletons. Thyroid ultrasound, orbital computed tomography, TRAb, serum thyroxine and clinical symptoms formed the basis of diagnosis. Notes on the study in general: A model built from 13 signatures distinguished ophthalmopathy from stable hyperthyroidism with approximately 88% sensitivity and around 81% specificity. Progression of ophthalmopathy was predicted by the model with less than 71% sensitivity and just under 75% specificity. In blood, most expanded thyroid clonotypes above 0.001 frequency were also detected.

About this clonotype itself: Its specificity is not known.

This receptor was identified in an adult man with Graves' hyperthyroidism. Sequenced sample: peripheral blood or thyroid tissue (not recorded which).

In DNA form, the CDR3 reads TGTGCCAGCAGCTCCCCGGCAGCCAGGCAGCCCCAGCATTTT. It translates to CASSSPAARQPQHF. The chain has TRBV7-8 and TRBJ1-5; D ambiguous. Trimming stripped 4 bases from V and 7 bases from J, with 14 bases between. The CDR3 is 14 residues long. Germline loops: CDR1 SGHVS, CDR2 FQNEAQ. The full variable domain, completed using reference TRBV7-8 and TRBJ1-5, is GAGVSQSPRYKVAKRGQDVALRCDPISGHVSLFWYQQALGQGPEFLTYFQNEAQLDKSGLPSDRFFAERPEGSVSTLKIQRTQQEDSAVYLCASSSPAARQPQHFGDGTRLSIL.